The 15 T cell receptor beta chains listed next were all sequenced from one sample in a study of PD-L1 blockade in urothelial cancer (TCRdb year 2017). Library creation used the immunoSEQ multiplex PCR assay. As stored in TCRdb, this immuneACCESS dataset retains in-frame rearrangements with V and J assigned. A fraction of the clones does not appear; measured against another copy, unresolved V genes explain less than half of the discrepancy, and the remainder lacks a known reason. This sample gives around 110,000 clones in total; approximately 90% of them show up just once. The ten largest account for around 1.7% of the sample. The time point label of this sample denotes: peripheral blood 6 weeks after treatment start. This material consisted of PBMCs, taken around atezolizumab (anti-PD-L1) treatment. These receptors originate from a man aged 60 to 69 with urothelial cancer.

This rearrangement joins TRBV7-6 to TRBJ2-7; 7 bases map to TRBD1. CDR1 and CDR2 (germline): SGHVS, FNYEAQ. The CDR3 is made up of 14 amino acids. J was trimmed by 7 bases and V by 1 base; bases with no gene match: 7. CDR3 amino acids: CASSLERGLREQYF. CDR3 coding DNA: TGTGCCAGCAGCTTAGAAAGGGGGCTACGGGAGCAGTACTTC.

V gene TRBV28 combines with J gene TRBJ1-4, with a tentative D call TRBD1 (6 bases). Germline CDR1 reads MDHEN; CDR2 reads SYDVKM. Trimming removed 3 bases at V and 2 bases at J, with 7 bases between. CDR3 length: 14 amino acids. DNA for the CDR3: TGTGCCAGCAGTTTTGGGGGCACTAATGAAAAACTGTTTTTT. This gives the protein CASSFGGTNEKLFF.

The chain combines TRBV7-3 with TRBJ1-1; tentatively, D is TRBD1 (6 bases). Trimming shortened V by 2 bases and J by 11 bases, and 15 bases separated the two germline ends. Germline V gives CDR1 SGHTA, CDR2 FQGTGA. CDR3 length equals 13 residues. The CDR3 here is CASSLEGNREAFF. The CDR3 nucleotides read TGTGCCAGCAGCTTAGAGGGGAACAGGGAGGCTTTCTTT.

This clone was picked up one time. CDR3 coding DNA: TGTGCCAGCAGGCCTGCGGCTAGCGGCTACGAGCAGTACTTC. It is translated as CASRPAASGYEQYF. The chain employs TRBV6-5 and TRBJ2-7, with 7 bases aligning to TRBD2. The V segment lost 6 bases and the J segment 3 bases; nucleotides outside the gene matches: 8. Germline values: CDR1 MNHEY, CDR2 SVGAGI. The CDR3 consists of 14 residues.

The rearrangement links TRBV6-5 to TRBJ2-7; 11 bases fit TRBD2. CDR3 length: 15 amino acids. V was pared by 4 bases and J by 5 bases, with 7 bases of the junction left unmatched. Germline values: CDR1 MNHEY, CDR2 SVGAGI. The CDR3 here is CASSSLTSGTHEQYF. The CDR3 bases are TGTGCCAGCAGTTCCCTGACTAGCGGGACCCACGAGCAGTACTTC.

The chain couples TRBV6-5 to TRBJ1-5; TRBD1 aligns across 7 bases. Germline-derived CDR1 and CDR2 are MNHEY and SVGAGI. The CDR3 has 14 residues. V shed 4 bases, J shed 4 bases, and the junction held 4 bases outside the gene matches. CDR3 region: CASSSTGLNQPQHF. The DNA for the CDR3 is TGTGCCAGCAGTTCGACAGGGTTAAATCAGCCCCAGCATTTT.

This chain connects TRBV7-9 to TRBJ2-7; 8 bases fit TRBD1. The trim removed 3 bases at V and 0 bases at J, leaving 1 base unmatched. The CDR3 covers 14 residues. Germline lookup yields CDR1 SEHNR and CDR2 FQNEAQ (reference sequence). In DNA, the CDR3 is TGTGCCAGCAGCTTGGGACAGGACTCCTACGAGCAGTACTTC. Translation: CASSLGQDSYEQYF.

V and J are TRBV30 and TRBJ2-1, with 9 bases identical to TRBD2. This CDR3 has 19 amino acids. Germline-derived CDR1 and CDR2 are GTSNPN and SVGIG (reference sequence). J lost 2 bases, V lost 0 bases, and 14 bases had no gene match. CDR3 sequence reads: CAWSVGSPPASGTYNEQFF. The CDR3 DNA follows: TGTGCCTGGAGTGTAGGTTCCCCTCCCGCTAGCGGGACCTACAATGAGCAGTTCTTC.

This clone appeared once. The chain is built from TRBV10-3 and TRBJ2-1; D is perhaps TRBD1 (5 bases). This CDR3 is built from 14 residues. Germline CDR1 and CDR2: ENHRY and SYGVKD. V lost 2 bases and J lost 4, with 9 bases in between. The CDR3 DNA reads TGTGCCATCAGTGAGGGAGACAGTTACAATGAGCAGTTCTTC. This encodes CAISEGDSYNEQFF.

The rearrangement uses TRBV6-6 and TRBJ2-3; the D gene is possibly TRBD1 (6 bases). The CDR3 has 16 residues. Germline V CDR1 and CDR2: MNHNY, SVGAGI (reference sequence). Trimming took 2 bases from V and 0 from J, leaving 12 bases between them. CDR3 sequence reads: CASSYTGQTSTDTQYF. CDR3 nucleotides: TGTGCCAGCAGTTACACAGGACAGACTAGCACAGATACGCAGTATTTT.

The chain couples TRBV7-2 to TRBJ2-2; D possibly corresponds to TRBD2 (5 bases). Germline assignment: CDR1 SGHTA and CDR2 FQGNSA. Trimming took off 1 base at V and 6 bases at J, with 12 bases between the two ends. The CDR3 extends over 15 amino acids. Written as DNA, the CDR3 is TGTGCCAGCAGCTTAGTTCCCATTAGCGCCGGGGAGCTGTTTTTT. Translation: CASSLVPISAGELFF.

The chain is built from TRBV11-2 and TRBJ2-7, with a weak D call TRBD2 (7 bases). This CDR3 is 13 amino acids long. V lost 4 bases and J lost 7, with 14 bases in between. Germline-derived CDR1 and CDR2 are SGHAT and FQNNGV. The CDR3 spells CASSSYREGEQYF. The CDR3 DNA reads as TGTGCCAGCAGCTCCTACAGGGAGGGGGAGCAGTACTTC.

The chain links TRBV4-3 to TRBJ2-1, with D perhaps TRBD2 (6 bases). The V and J ends lost 4 bases and 0 bases respectively, with 13 bases between them. The CDR3 runs to 16 residues. Germline lookup yields CDR1 LGHNA and CDR2 YSLEER. Written as DNA, the CDR3 is TGCGCCAGCAGCCCCAGCGGGTTGAGCTCCTACAATGAGCAGTTCTTC. It encodes CASSPSGLSSYNEQFF.

The CDR3 sequence: CASSLDRGNEKLFF. CDR3 nucleotide sequence: TGCGCCAGCAGCCTGGACAGGGGGAATGAAAAACTGTTTTTT. V gene TRBV5-1 combines with J gene TRBJ1-4, with 10 bases lining up with TRBD1. Trimming cost V 4 bases and J 5 bases; bases outside gene matches: 2. Germline CDR1 reads SGHRS; CDR2 reads YFSETQ. The CDR3 has 14 residues. Complete variable domain (other parts from reference TRBV5-1 and TRBJ1-4): KAGVTQTPRYLIKTRGQQVTLSCSPISGHRSVSWYQQTPGQGLQFLFEYFSETQRNKGNFPGRFSGRQFSNSRSEMNVSTLELGDSALYLCASSLDRGNEKLFFGSGTQLSVL.

V gene TRBV7-6 combines with J gene TRBJ2-1, with D perhaps matching TRBD2 (6 bases). CDR1 is SGHVS, CDR2 FNYEAQ, per germline. This CDR3 has 13 amino acids. Trimming stripped 5 bases from V and 9 bases from J, with 14 bases between. This chain's CDR3 is CASSQMEGGEQFF. In nucleotides, the CDR3 is TGTGCCAGCAGCCAAATGGAGGGAGGTGAGCAGTTCTTC.